The sequence of this T cell receptor (beta chain) was determined in a study of blood T cell repertoires in COVID-19. CDR3 length equals 15 residues. J gave up 2 bases and V 7 bases, and 8 bases lay outside the gene matches. CDR1 is MDHEN, CDR2 SYDVKM, per germline. Using immunoSEQ multiplex PCR, the repertoire was profiled, and TCRdb retains in-frame clones only, with some absent. The table lists about 210,000 clones, approximately 85% of them singletons. Specimen: peripheral blood. This TCR derives from a woman aged 50 to 60 with active or convalescent COVID-19. This chain connects TRBV28 to TRBJ1-2, with 9 positions matching TRBD1. The CDR3: CASTQAGTGNYGYTF. The DNA of the CDR3 is TGTGCCAGCACTCAAGCCGGGACAGGGAACTATGGCTACACCTTC.